This T cell receptor (beta chain) was sequenced during a study of T cells after yellow fever vaccination. Across the study: When fractions had low cell numbers, they were prepared with SMART-Seq v4 Ultra Low Input.

5'RACE template switching generated TCR cDNA, adding a universal primer site and UMIs. TCRdb itself ran the 5' RACE reads through MiXCR, one entry per CDR3 protein. This sample has under 250,000 distinct CDR3 sequences, with 6.9% found just once. Only a few counts were recorded for this clonotype. Antigen unknown. Study conclusions and caveats: In post-booster samples, most primary-vaccination clones reappeared (about 97% CD4, approximately 91% CD8). Only a minor proportion of clonotypes was detected across both CD4 and CD8 compartments.

This specimen consisted of CD4+ T cells sorted from PBMCs, obtained 15 days after the yellow fever booster vaccination. This clonotype was sampled from a man aged 25-40 years who received the YFV17D yellow fever vaccine.

This CDR3 is CSASGWPRNEQFF. The CDR3 nucleotides read TGCAGTGCTAGTGGTTGGCCCCGGAATGAGCAGTTCTTC. The gene calls are TRBV20-1 and TRBJ2-1; D not resolved. There are 13 residues in the CDR3. Trimming removed 3 bases at V and 7 bases at J, with 13 bases between. CDR1 and CDR2 (germline): DFQATT, SNEGSKA (reference sequence).